Here is one T cell receptor beta chain with its context. Its antigen is not known. The data are from a study of cytomegalovirus exposure and HLA in healthy donors. Study results and caveats: The study labeled under 200 TCR beta chains cytomegalovirus-associated.

Trimming at V came to 7 bases and at J to 1 base, leaving 4 bases not matched to a gene. The CDR3 consists of 13 residues. CDR1 and CDR2 (germline): MDHEN, SYDVKM. Use of 60 Vbeta and 13 Jbeta primers characterized the PCR. Method: immunoSEQ multiplex PCR; TCRdb's copy keeps in-frame clones and lacks some. The sample holds 210,000 or so clones; about 83% are singletons and the top ten take around 1.2%. The V and J genes are TRBV28 and TRBJ2-7; 7 bases are shared with TRBD1. The origin of this receptor is a human donor in good health. The sequencing input was PBMCs. Written as DNA, the CDR3 is TGTGCCAGCATCCCGGGACAGTCCTACGAGCAGTACTTC. As protein: CASIPGQSYEQYF. Variable domain in full (rest from reference TRBV28 and TRBJ2-7): DVKVTQSSRYLVKRTGEKVFLECVQDMDHENMFWYRQDPGLGLRLIYFSYDVKMKEKGDIPEGYSVSREKKERFSLILESASTNQTSMYLCASIPGQSYEQYFGPGTRLTVT.